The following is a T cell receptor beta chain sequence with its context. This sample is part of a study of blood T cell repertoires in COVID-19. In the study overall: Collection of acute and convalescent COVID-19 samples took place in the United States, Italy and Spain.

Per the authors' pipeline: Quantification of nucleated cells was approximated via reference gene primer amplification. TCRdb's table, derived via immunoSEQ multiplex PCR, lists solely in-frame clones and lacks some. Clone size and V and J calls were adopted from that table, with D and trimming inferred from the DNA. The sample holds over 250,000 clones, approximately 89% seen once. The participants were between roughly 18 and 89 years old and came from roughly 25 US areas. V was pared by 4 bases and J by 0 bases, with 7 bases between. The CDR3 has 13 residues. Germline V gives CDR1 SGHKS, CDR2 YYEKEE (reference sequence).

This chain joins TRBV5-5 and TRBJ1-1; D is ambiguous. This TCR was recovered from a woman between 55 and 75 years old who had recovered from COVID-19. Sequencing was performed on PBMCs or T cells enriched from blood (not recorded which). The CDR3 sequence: CASSPYLNTEAFF. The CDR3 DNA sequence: TGTGCCAGCAGCCCCTATCTGAACACTGAAGCTTTCTTT.